The clone carrying this T cell receptor beta chain was counted a few times. Its specificity is unknown. This entry belongs to a study of identical twins. Study conclusions and caveats: Cross-sectional statistical analysis was relied on for the conclusions, without the same donors being followed.

TCRdb ran MiXCR on the 5' RACE reads and lists one entry per CDR3 protein. The data hold around 550,000 distinct CDR3 sequences, with 12% to 15% observed a single time. The CDR3 runs to 15 residues. These sequences were also reported in another study, on yellow fever vaccine responses in identical twins.

The sequence came from a woman under 30 in good health. Sample: CD4+ T cells sorted from blood. The J gene is TRBJ2-7, the V gene TRBV21-1; the table calls TRBD1, which could not be checked here. TRBV21-1 is flagged as a pseudogene. CDR3 protein: CASSKVLGGRHEQYV. As DNA, the CDR3 is TGTGCCAGCAGCAAAGTTTTGGGCGGACGCCACGAGCAGTACGTC.